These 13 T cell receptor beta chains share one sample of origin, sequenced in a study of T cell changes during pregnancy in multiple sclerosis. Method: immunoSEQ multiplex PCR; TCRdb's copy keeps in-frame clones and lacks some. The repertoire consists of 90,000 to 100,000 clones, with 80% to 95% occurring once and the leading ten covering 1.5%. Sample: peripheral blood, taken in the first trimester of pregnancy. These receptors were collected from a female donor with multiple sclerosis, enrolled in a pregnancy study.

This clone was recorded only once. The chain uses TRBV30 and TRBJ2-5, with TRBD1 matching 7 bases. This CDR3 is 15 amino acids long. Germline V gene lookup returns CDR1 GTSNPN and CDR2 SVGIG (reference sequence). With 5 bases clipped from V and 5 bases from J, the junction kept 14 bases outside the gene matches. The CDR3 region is CAWGGPGQSRETQYF. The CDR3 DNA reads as TGTGCCTGGGGGGGACCGGGACAGTCCCGGGAGACCCAGTACTTC.

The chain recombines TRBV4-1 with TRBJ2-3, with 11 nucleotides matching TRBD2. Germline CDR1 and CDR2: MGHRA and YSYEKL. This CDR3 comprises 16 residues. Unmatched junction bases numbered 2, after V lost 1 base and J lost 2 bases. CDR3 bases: TGCGCCAGCAGCCAAGTAGCGGGAGGGTTCACAGATACGCAGTATTTT. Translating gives CASSQVAGGFTDTQYF.

The CDR3 DNA sequence: TGTGCCAGCTCCCTCAAGACAGGCACCTCTGGAAACACCATATATTTT. It translates to CASSLKTGTSGNTIYF. The genes are TRBV18 and TRBJ1-3; a possible D gene is TRBD1 (6 bases). Germline V gene sequence: CDR1 KGHSH, CDR2 LQKENI. Trimming cost V 6 bases and J 0 bases, with 15 bases left between them. The CDR3 totals 16 residues.

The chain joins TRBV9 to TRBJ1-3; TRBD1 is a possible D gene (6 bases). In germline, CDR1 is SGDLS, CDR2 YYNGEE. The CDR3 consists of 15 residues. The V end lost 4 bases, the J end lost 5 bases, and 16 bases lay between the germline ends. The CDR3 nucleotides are TGTGCCAGCAGCCGAGAGGGACAAGAAAGAAACACCATATATTTT. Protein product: CASSREGQERNTIYF.

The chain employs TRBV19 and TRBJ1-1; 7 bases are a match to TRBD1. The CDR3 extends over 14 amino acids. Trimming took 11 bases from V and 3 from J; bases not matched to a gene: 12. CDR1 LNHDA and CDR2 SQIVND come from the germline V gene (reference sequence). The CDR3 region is CAPLGGGWDTEAFF. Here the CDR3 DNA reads TGTGCCCCCCTCGGAGGGGGCTGGGACACTGAAGCTTTCTTT.

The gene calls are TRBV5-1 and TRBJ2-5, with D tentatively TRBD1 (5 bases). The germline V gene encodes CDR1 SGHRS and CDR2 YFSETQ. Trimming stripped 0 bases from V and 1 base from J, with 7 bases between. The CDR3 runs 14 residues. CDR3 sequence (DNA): TGCGCCAGCAGCTTGGGGACATTCCAAGAGACCCAGTACTTC. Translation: CASSLGTFQETQYF.

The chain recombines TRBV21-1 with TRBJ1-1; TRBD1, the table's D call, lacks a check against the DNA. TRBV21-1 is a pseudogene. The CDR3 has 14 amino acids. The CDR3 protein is CASSGTGEKTEAFF. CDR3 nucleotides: TGTGCCAGCAGCGGGACAGGGGAAAAGACTGAAGCTTTCTTT.

The CDR3 bases are TGTGCCAGCAGGGACTGGACAGGGGGTATCCAAGAGACCCAGTACTTC. It is translated as CASRDWTGGIQETQYF. V gene TRBV2 combines with J gene TRBJ2-5, with 10 bases fitting TRBD1. The germline V gene has CDR1 SNHLY and CDR2 FYNNEI. The CDR3 is made up of 16 amino acids. V lost 6 bases, J lost 1 base, and 8 bases stayed unmatched.

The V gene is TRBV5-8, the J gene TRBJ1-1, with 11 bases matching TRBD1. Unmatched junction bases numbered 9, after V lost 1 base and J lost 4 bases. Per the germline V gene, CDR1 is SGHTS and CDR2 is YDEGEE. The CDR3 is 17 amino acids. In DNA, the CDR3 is TGTGCCAGCAGCTTGTCCGGGACAGGGGGAATTGGCACTGAAGCTTTCTTT. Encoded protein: CASSLSGTGGIGTEAFF.

CDR3 residues: CASSRYSETQYF. In DNA, the CDR3 is TGTGCCAGCAGTAGATATAGCGAGACCCAGTACTTC. The V gene is TRBV6-6, the J gene TRBJ2-5; D not certain. Trimming stripped 5 bases from V and 5 bases from J, with 9 bases between. Germline CDR1 is MNHNY and CDR2 is SVGAGI (reference sequence). The CDR3 consists of 12 residues.

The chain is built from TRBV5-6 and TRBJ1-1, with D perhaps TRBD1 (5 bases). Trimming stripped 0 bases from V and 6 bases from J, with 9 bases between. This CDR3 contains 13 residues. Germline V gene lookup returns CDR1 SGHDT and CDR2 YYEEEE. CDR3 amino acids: CASSLGGGPEAFF. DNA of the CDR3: TGTGCCAGCAGCTTGGGGGGGGGACCTGAAGCTTTCTTT.

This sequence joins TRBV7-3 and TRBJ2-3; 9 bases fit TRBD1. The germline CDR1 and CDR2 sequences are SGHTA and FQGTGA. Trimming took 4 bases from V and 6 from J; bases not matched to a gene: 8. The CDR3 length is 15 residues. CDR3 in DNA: TGTGCCAGCAGCTCAACGACAGGGGGGTACGATACGCAGTATTTT. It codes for CASSSTTGGYDTQYF.

CDR3 nucleotide sequence: TGCGCCAGCAGCCAAGATAAGGGGGCCTACAAAAACATTCAGTACTTC. Its translation: CASSQDKGAYKNIQYF. The chain recombines TRBV4-3 with TRBJ2-4, with TRBD1 identical over 7 bases. CDR3 length equals 16 residues. V shed 0 bases and J 3 bases; nucleotides not matched to a gene: 5. The germline gives CDR1 LGHNA, CDR2 YSLEER.